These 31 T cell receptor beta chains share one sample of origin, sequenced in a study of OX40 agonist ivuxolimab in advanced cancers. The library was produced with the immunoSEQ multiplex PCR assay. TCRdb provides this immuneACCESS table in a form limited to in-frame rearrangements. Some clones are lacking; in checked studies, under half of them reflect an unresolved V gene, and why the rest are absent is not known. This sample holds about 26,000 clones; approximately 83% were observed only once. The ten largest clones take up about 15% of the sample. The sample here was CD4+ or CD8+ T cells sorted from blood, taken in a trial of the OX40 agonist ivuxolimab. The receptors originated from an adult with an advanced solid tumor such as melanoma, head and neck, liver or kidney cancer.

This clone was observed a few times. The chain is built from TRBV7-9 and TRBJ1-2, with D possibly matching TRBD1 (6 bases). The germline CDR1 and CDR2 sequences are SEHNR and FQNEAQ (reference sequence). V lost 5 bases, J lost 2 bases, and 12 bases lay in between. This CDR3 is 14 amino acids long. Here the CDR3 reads CASSTQGQNYGYTF. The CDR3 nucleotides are TGTGCCAGCAGCACCCAGGGGCAGAACTATGGCTACACCTTC.

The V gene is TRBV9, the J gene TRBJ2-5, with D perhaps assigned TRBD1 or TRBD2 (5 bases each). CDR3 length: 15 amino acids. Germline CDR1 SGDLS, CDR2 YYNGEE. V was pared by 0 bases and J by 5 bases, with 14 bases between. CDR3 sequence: CASSVGVGGTETQYF. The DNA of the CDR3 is TGTGCCAGCAGCGTAGGTGTTGGGGGTACGGAGACCCAGTACTTC.

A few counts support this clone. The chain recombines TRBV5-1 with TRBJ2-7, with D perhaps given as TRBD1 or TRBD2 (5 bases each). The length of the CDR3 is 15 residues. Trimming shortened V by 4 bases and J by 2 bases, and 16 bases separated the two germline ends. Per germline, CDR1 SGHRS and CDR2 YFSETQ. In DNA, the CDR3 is TGCGCCAGCAGCACCGGACGGACGGGGCCCTACGAGCAGTACTTC. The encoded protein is CASSTGRTGPYEQYF.

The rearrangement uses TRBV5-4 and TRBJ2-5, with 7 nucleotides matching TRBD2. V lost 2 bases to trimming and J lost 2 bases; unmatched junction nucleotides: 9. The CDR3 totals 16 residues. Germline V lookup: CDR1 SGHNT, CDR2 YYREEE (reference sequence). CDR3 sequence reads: CASSLGVAGSQETQYF. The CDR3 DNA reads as TGTGCCAGCAGCTTAGGTGTAGCGGGTAGTCAAGAGACCCAGTACTTC.

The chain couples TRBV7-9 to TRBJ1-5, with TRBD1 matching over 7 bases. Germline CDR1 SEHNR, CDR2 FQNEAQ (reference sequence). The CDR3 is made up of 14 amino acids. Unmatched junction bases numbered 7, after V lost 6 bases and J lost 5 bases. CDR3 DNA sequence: TGTGCCAGCAGTCTAGCACAGGGGCATCAGCCCCAGCATTTT. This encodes CASSLAQGHQPQHF.

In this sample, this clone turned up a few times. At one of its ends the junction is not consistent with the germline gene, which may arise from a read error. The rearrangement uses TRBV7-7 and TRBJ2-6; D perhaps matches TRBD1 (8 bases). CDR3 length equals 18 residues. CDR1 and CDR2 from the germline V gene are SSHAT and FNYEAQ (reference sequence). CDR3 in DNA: TGTGCTAGCAGCAACCCGACAGGGGAGGGCTCTGGGGCCAACGTCCTGACTTTC. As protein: CASSNPTGEGSGANVLTF.

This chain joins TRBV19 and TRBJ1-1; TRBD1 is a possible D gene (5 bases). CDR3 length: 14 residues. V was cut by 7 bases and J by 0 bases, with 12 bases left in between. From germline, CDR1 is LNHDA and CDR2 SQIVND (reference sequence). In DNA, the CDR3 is TGTGCCAGTATTTCGGGGGGGATGAACACTGAAGCTTTCTTT. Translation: CASISGGMNTEAFF.

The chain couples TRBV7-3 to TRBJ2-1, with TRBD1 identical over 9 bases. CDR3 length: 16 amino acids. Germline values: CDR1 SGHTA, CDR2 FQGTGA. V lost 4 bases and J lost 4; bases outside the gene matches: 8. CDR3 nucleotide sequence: TGTGCCAGCAGCTATACTCCGGGACAGGGTTACAATGAGCAGTTCTTC. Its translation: CASSYTPGQGYNEQFF.

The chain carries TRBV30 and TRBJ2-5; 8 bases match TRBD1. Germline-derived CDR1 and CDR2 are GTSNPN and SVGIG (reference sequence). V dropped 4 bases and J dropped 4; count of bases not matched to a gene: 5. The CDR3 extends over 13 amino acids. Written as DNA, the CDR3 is TGTGCCTGGACCCGACAGGGGCCAGAGACCCAGTACTTC. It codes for CAWTRQGPETQYF.

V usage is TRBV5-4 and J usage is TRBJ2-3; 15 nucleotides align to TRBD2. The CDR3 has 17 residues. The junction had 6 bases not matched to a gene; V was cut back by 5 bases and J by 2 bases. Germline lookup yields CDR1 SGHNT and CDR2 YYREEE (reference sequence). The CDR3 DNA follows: TGTGCCAGCAGGTCCGGACTAGCGGGGGGGAACACAGATACGCAGTATTTT. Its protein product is CASRSGLAGGNTDTQYF.

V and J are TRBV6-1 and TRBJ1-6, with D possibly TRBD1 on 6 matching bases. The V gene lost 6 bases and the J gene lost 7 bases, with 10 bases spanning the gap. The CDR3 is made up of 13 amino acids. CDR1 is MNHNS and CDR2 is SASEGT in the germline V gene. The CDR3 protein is CASRTGWNSPLHF. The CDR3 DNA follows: TGTGCCAGCAGAACAGGGTGGAATTCACCCCTCCACTTT.

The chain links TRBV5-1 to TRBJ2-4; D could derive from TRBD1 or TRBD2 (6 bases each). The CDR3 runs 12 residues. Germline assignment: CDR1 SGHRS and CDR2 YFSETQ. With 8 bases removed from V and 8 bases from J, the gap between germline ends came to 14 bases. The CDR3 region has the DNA TGCGCCAGTAGGTCGAGGGGGGACATTCAGTACTTC. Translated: CASRSRGDIQYF. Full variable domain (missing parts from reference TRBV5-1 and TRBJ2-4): KAGVTQTPRYLIKTRGQQVTLSCSPISGHRSVSWYQQTPGQGLQFLFEYFSETQRNKGNFPGRFSGRQFSNSRSEMNVSTLELGDSALYLCASRSRGDIQYFGAGTRLSVL.

The CDR3 is CAISGYLGTDQETQYF. CDR3 coding DNA: TGTGCCATCAGTGGGTACCTTGGGACGGACCAAGAGACCCAGTACTTC. The chain joins TRBV10-3 to TRBJ2-5; the D call may be TRBD1 or TRBD2 (5 bases each). CDR3 size: 16 residues. V was cut by 4 bases and J by 0 bases, with 15 bases left in between. The germline gives CDR1 ENHRY, CDR2 SYGVKD.

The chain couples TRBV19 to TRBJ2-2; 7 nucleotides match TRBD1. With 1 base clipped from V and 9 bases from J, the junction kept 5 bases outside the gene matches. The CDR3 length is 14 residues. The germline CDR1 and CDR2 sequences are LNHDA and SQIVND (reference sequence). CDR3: CASSIAQGSRELFF. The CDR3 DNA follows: TGTGCCAGTAGTATAGCACAGGGGAGCAGGGAGCTGTTTTTT.

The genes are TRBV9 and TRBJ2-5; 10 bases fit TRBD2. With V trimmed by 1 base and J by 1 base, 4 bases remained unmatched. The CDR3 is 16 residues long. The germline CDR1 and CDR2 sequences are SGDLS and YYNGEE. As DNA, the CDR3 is TGTGCCAGCAGCGTATACAGCGGGGGGGTCCAAGAGACCCAGTACTTC. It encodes CASSVYSGGVQETQYF.

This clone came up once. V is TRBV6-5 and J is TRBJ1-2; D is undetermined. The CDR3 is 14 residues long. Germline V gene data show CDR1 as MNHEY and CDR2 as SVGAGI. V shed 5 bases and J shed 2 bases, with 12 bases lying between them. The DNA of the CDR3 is TGTGCCAGCAGTACGCGATTCGTAAACTATGGCTACACCTTC. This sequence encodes CASSTRFVNYGYTF.

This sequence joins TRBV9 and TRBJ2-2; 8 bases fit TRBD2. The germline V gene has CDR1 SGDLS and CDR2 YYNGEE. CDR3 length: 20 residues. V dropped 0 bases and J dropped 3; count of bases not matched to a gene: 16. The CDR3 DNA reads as TGTGCCAGCAGCGTAGGACCCCGGGGTGGTAGCGGGGCACACACCGGGGAGCTGTTTTTT. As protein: CASSVGPRGGSGAHTGELFF.

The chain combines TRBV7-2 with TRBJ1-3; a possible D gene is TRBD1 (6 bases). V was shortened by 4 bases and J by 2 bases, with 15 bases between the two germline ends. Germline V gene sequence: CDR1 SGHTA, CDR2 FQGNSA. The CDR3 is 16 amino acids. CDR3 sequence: CASSSGAQGTGNTIYF. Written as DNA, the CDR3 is TGTGCCAGCAGCTCAGGGGCGCAAGGTACTGGAAACACCATATATTTT.

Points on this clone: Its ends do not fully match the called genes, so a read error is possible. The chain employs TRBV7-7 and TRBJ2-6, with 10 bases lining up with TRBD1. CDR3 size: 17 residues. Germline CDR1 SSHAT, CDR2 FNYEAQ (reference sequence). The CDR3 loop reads CASSQRDRGSGANVLTF. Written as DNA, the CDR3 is TGTGCTAGCAGCCAGCGGGACAGGGGCTCTGGGGCCAACGTCCTGACTTTC.

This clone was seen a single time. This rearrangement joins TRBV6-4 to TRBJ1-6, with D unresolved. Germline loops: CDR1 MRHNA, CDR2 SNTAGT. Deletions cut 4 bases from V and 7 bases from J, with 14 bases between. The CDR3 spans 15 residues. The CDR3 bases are TGTGCCAGCAGTGTGGAGGGAACGGAAAATTCACCCCTCCACTTT. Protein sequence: CASSVEGTENSPLHF.

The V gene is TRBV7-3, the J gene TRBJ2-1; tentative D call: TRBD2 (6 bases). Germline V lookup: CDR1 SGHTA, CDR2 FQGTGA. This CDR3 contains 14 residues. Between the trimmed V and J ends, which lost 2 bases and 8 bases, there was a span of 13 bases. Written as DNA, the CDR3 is TGTGCCAGCAGCTTATTCGGGCGGGATCATGAGCAGTTCTTC. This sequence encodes CASSLFGRDHEQFF.

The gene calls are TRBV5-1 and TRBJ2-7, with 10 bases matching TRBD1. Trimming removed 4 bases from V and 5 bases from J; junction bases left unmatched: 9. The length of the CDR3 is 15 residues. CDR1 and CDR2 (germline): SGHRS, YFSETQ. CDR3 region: CASSGRQGAPNEQYF. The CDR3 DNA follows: TGCGCCAGCAGCGGACGACAGGGGGCGCCCAACGAGCAGTACTTC.

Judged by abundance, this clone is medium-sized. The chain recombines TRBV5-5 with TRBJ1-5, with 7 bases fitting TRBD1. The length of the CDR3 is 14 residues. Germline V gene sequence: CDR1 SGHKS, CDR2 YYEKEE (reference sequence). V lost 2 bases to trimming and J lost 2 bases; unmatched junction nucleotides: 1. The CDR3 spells CASSFQGGNQPQHF. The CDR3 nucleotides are TGTGCCAGCAGCTTCCAGGGGGGCAATCAGCCCCAGCATTTT. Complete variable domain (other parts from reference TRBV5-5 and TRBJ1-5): DAGVTQSPTHLIKTRGQQVTLRCSPISGHKSVSWYQQVLGQGPQFIFQYYEKEERGRGNFPDRFSARQFPNYSSELNVNALLLGDSALYLCASSFQGGNQPQHFGDGTRLSIL.

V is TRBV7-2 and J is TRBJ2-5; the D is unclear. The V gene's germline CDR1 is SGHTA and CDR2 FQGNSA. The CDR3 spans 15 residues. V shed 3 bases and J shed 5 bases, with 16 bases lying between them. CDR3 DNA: TGTGCCAGCAGCTTGTACCTGCCACCACTGGAGACCCAGTACTTC. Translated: CASSLYLPPLETQYF.

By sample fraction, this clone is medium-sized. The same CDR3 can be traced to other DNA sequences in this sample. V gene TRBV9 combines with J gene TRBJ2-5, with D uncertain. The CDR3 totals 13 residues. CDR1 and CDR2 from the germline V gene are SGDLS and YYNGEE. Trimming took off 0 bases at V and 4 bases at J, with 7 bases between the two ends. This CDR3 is CASSVARGETQYF. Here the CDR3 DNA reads TGTGCCAGCAGCGTAGCGAGAGGAGAGACCCAGTACTTC.

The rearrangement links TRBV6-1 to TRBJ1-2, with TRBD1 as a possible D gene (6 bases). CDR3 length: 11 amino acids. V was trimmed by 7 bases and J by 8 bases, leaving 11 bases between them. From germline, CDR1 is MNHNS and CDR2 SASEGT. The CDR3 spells CASNRESGYTF. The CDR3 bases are TGTGCCAGCAACAGGGAATCCGGCTACACCTTC.

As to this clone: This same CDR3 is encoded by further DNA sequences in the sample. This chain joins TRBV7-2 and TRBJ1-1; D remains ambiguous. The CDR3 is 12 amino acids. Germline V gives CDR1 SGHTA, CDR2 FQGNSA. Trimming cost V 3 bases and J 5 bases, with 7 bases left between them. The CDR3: CASSFGRTEAFF. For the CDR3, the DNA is TGTGCCAGCAGCTTCGGACGGACTGAAGCTTTCTTT.

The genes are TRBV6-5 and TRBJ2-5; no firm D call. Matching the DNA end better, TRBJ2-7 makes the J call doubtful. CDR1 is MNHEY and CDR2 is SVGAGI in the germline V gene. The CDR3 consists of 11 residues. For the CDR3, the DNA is TGTGCCAGCACCTTAGATCACGAGCAGTACTTC. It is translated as CASTLDHEQYF.

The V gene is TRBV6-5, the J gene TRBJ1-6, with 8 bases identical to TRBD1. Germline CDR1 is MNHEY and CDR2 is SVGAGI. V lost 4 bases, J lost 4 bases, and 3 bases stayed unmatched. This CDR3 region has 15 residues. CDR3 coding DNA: TGTGCCAGCAGTTCCAGGACAGGGTATAATTCACCCCTCCACTTT. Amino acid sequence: CASSSRTGYNSPLHF.

CDR3 residues: CASSYQGNSGANVLTF. The CDR3 DNA reads as TGTGCCAGCAGCTACCAGGGAAACTCTGGGGCCAACGTCCTGACTTTC. The rearrangement joins TRBV7-3 to TRBJ2-6; D is perhaps TRBD1 (5 bases). Germline CDR1 reads SGHTA; CDR2 reads FQGTGA. The CDR3 runs to 16 residues. Deletions cut 4 bases from V and 0 bases from J, with 10 bases between.

Here the CDR3 DNA reads TGTGCCAGCAGCGGACCGGGAGAAACCCAGTACTTC. This encodes CASSGPGETQYF. This chain connects TRBV21-1 to TRBJ2-5; the D segment call TRBD2 is taken from the table without a DNA check. TRBV21-1 is a known pseudogene. The CDR3 length is 12 residues.